These 32 T cell receptor beta chains were all obtained from the same sample, sequenced in a study of OX40 agonist ivuxolimab in advanced cancers. Libraries were prepared by immunoSEQ multiplex PCR; TCRdb keeps only in-frame clonotypes and omits some of them. The sample contains roughly 68,000 clones, 75% to 85% of which appear only once. The material sequenced was CD4+ or CD8+ T cells sorted from blood, taken in a trial of the OX40 agonist ivuxolimab. The receptors come from an adult with an advanced solid tumor such as melanoma, head and neck, liver or kidney cancer.

This clone showed up just once. The chain carries TRBV28 and TRBJ1-4; TRBD1 is a possible D gene (5 bases). Trimming took off 8 bases at V and 5 bases at J, with 15 bases between the two ends. This CDR3 spans 14 amino acids. The germline CDR1 and CDR2 sequences are MDHEN and SYDVKM. The CDR3 DNA reads TGTGCCAGCGGCCCAACAGGTTCGAATGAAAAACTGTTTTTT. Translated: CASGPTGSNEKLFF.

This chain connects TRBV7-6 to TRBJ2-1; TRBD2 matches 13 bases. The trim removed 8 bases at V and 4 bases at J, leaving 8 bases unmatched. This CDR3 has 16 amino acids. Germline lookup yields CDR1 SGHVS and CDR2 FNYEAQ. CDR3 sequence reads: CASRTWTSGGYNEQFF. CDR3 nucleotides: TGTGCCAGCCGTACCTGGACTAGCGGGGGATACAATGAGCAGTTCTTC.

The V and J genes are TRBV19 and TRBJ2-1; 12 nucleotides match TRBD2. V dropped 5 bases and J dropped 4; count of bases not matched to a gene: 6. CDR3 size: 16 residues. Germline CDR1 and CDR2: LNHDA and SQIVND (reference sequence). This chain's CDR3 is CASSSQTSGGYNEQFF. The CDR3 DNA follows: TGTGCCAGTAGTTCCCAGACTAGCGGGGGATACAATGAGCAGTTCTTC.

Worth noting for this clone: Sequence at one end of the junction differs from germline and may be a read error. The rearrangement links TRBV27 to TRBJ2-2; 16 nucleotides agree with TRBD2. CDR3 length: 19 residues. Per germline, CDR1 MNHEY and CDR2 SMNVEV (reference sequence). CDR3 nucleotides: TGTGTCAGCAGTGCGCCGGGACTAGCGGGGGGGCGTGGGACCGGGGAGCTGTTTTTT. This gives the protein CVSSAPGLAGGRGTGELFF.

This chain links TRBV6-1 with TRBJ1-1, with TRBD1 identical over 7 bases. V dropped 4 bases and J dropped 5; count of bases not matched to a gene: 4. Germline loops: CDR1 MNHNS, CDR2 SASEGT. The CDR3 is 13 residues long. This CDR3 is CASSVNRGTEAFF. The DNA for the CDR3 is TGTGCCAGCAGTGTGAACAGGGGAACTGAAGCTTTCTTT.

The J gene is TRBJ1-5, the V gene TRBV18; 8 bases agree with TRBD1. The CDR3 runs 15 residues. V lost 5 bases and J lost 0; bases outside the gene matches: 3. Germline V gives CDR1 KGHSH, CDR2 LQKENI. The CDR3 sequence is CASSSTGDSNQPQHF. For the CDR3, the DNA is TGTGCCAGCTCATCGACAGGGGATAGCAATCAGCCCCAGCATTTT.

This clone came up a few times. This chain connects TRBV29-1 to TRBJ1-1; a weak D match, TRBD1 (6 bases). The CDR3 runs to 11 residues. The V and J ends lost 8 bases and 4 bases respectively, with 11 bases between them. CDR1 is SQVTM and CDR2 is ANQGSEA in the germline V gene. CDR3 residues: CSSGVATEAFF. The CDR3, as DNA: TGCAGCTCAGGGGTGGCCACTGAAGCTTTCTTT.

The V gene is TRBV15, the J gene TRBJ1-4; 8 positions agree with TRBD1. The CDR3 has 19 amino acids. V lost 0 bases, J lost 5 bases, and 14 bases stayed unmatched. Germline CDR1 and CDR2: LNHNV and YYDKDF (reference sequence). The CDR3 nucleotides read TGTGCCACCAGCAGAGATACAGGGGGGATTGTCCCAAGAAATGAAAAACTGTTTTTT. Translating it yields CATSRDTGGIVPRNEKLFF. Full variable domain (outside the CDR3, taken from reference TRBV15 and TRBJ1-4): DAMVIQNPRYQVTQFGKPVTLSCSQTLNHNVMYWYQQKSSQAPKLLFHYYDKDFNNEADTPDNFQSRRPNTSFCFLDIRSPGLGDTAMYLCATSRDTGGIVPRNEKLFFGSGTQLSVL.

V gene TRBV5-1 combines with J gene TRBJ2-5; D gene uncertain. Germline V gene data show CDR1 as SGHRS and CDR2 as YFSETQ. The CDR3 is 15 residues long. With 0 bases removed from V and 1 base from J, the gap between germline ends came to 10 bases. CDR3 sequence (DNA): TGCGCCAGCAGCTTGGCGGCCTCTCGCCAAGAGACCCAGTACTTC. It translates to CASSLAASRQETQYF.

This chain joins TRBV9 and TRBJ1-6, with D tentatively TRBD1 (5 bases). Germline assignment: CDR1 SGDLS and CDR2 YYNGEE. This CDR3 has 16 amino acids. Between the trimmed V and J ends, which lost 4 bases and 0 bases, there was a span of 11 bases. DNA for the CDR3: TGTGCCAGCAGCCCGGGAGGGGACTCCTATAATTCACCCCTCCACTTT. Amino acid sequence: CASSPGGDSYNSPLHF.

This clone has just a few counts. The V and J genes are TRBV18 and TRBJ1-1, with D possibly being TRBD1 (5 bases). The germline V gene has CDR1 KGHSH and CDR2 LQKENI. V gave up 0 bases and J gave up 6 bases, with 20 bases separating them. The CDR3 covers 17 residues. CDR3 region: CASSPPQGSRQYAEAFF. For the CDR3, the DNA is TGTGCCAGCTCACCACCCCAGGGATCAAGGCAGTACGCTGAAGCTTTCTTT.

The chain recombines TRBV7-2 with TRBJ2-5; 10 bases agree with TRBD1. The CDR3 loop spans 15 amino acids. V dropped 4 bases and J dropped 4; count of bases not matched to a gene: 6. Looked up from germline, CDR1 is SGHTA and CDR2 is FQGNSA. CDR3 nucleotides: TGTGCCAGCAGCTCGACAGGGGGCGCGGGAGAGACCCAGTACTTC. Amino acids: CASSSTGGAGETQYF.

The chain couples TRBV28 to TRBJ1-5; possible D gene TRBD1, 5 bases. This CDR3 is built from 16 residues. The V gene lost 7 bases and the J gene lost 3 bases, with 19 bases spanning the gap. The germline V gene has CDR1 MDHEN and CDR2 SYDVKM. CDR3 residues: CASIGGAGGNNQPQHF. CDR3 in DNA: TGTGCCAGCATCGGTGGGGCAGGCGGAAACAATCAGCCCCAGCATTTT.

This chain connects TRBV4-1 to TRBJ2-7, with 9 bases aligning to TRBD1. Germline CDR1 is MGHRA and CDR2 is YSYEKL. The V gene end was trimmed by 6 bases and the J gene end by 2 bases; junction bases not matched to a gene: 5. CDR3 length equals 14 residues. CDR3 amino acids: CASRRGTGTYEQYF. The CDR3 DNA is TGCGCCAGCAGACGCGGGACAGGGACCTACGAGCAGTACTTC.

The chain has TRBV27 and TRBJ2-1; D is unresolved. CDR1 is MNHEY, CDR2 SMNVEV, per germline (reference sequence). Deletions cut 8 bases from V and 0 bases from J, with 14 bases between. The CDR3 runs 15 residues. The CDR3 reads CASWPWTSSYNEQFF. The DNA for the CDR3 is TGTGCCAGCTGGCCTTGGACCAGCTCCTACAATGAGCAGTTCTTC.

In regard to this clone: The DNA is omitted, as the CDR3 cannot be located on it reliably, and the CDR3 follows TCRdb's listing. J is TRBJ1-2 and V is TRBV11-1; TRBD1 reflects the table's D call only, with no check against the DNA. The CDR3 extends over 16 residues, inclusive of both ends. CDR1 and CDR2 from the germline V gene are SGHAT and FQDESV (reference sequence). The CDR3 reads CASSPAFFGQGYGYTF.

J is TRBJ2-7 and V is TRBV19; the D gene is possibly TRBD1 (6 bases). Trimming shortened V by 7 bases and J by 2 bases, and 18 bases separated the two germline ends. The CDR3 loop spans 15 amino acids. Looked up from germline, CDR1 is LNHDA and CDR2 is SQIVND (reference sequence). The CDR3 reads CASTSRDTKTYEQYF. DNA for the CDR3: TGTGCCAGTACGTCCCGGGACACCAAAACCTACGAGCAGTACTTC.

There are a few counts of this clone. The chain couples TRBV6-6 to TRBJ2-7; either TRBD1 or TRBD2 may fit D (5 bases each). Trimming took off 6 bases at V and 0 bases at J, with 12 bases between the two ends. Germline V gives CDR1 MNHNY, CDR2 SVGAGI (reference sequence). This CDR3 has 14 amino acids. This CDR3 reads CASSRDLNSYEQYF. CDR3 DNA: TGTGCCAGCAGCCGGGACCTCAACTCCTACGAGCAGTACTTC.

The chain recombines TRBV19 with TRBJ1-4; possible D gene TRBD1, 5 bases. V gave up 4 bases and J gave up 4 bases, with 7 bases separating them. CDR1 LNHDA and CDR2 SQIVND come from the germline V gene (reference sequence). The CDR3 has 13 residues. For the CDR3, the DNA is TGTGCCAGTAGTAGACAGAATAATGAAAAACTGTTTTTT. Its translation is CASSRQNNEKLFF.

The genes are TRBV2 and TRBJ2-5; D gene ambiguous. The V end was cut by 2 bases, the J end by 11 bases, with 15 bases between. Germline CDR1 is SNHLY and CDR2 is FYNNEI. This CDR3 contains 13 residues. CDR3 DNA: TGTGCCAGCAGTGAATCAGAAGACCATCCGCAGTACTTC. As protein: CASSESEDHPQYF.

The chain recombines TRBV5-1 with TRBJ1-4, with TRBD1 as a possible D gene (5 bases). V lost 0 bases, J lost 0 bases, and 9 bases lay in between. This CDR3 contains 16 residues. Per the germline V gene, CDR1 is SGHRS and CDR2 is YFSETQ. The CDR3 sequence: CASSLEPGATNEKLFF. CDR3 sequence (DNA): TGCGCCAGCAGCTTGGAACCGGGGGCAACTAATGAAAAACTGTTTTTT.

This clone occurred once. The chain is built from TRBV7-6 and TRBJ2-5, with 8 bases matching TRBD1. The DNA matches TRBJ2-7 better at its end, which makes the J call doubtful. The CDR3 covers 16 residues. Per germline, CDR1 SGHVS and CDR2 FNYEAQ. CDR3 loop: CASSLGVGTGSYEQYF. The CDR3 DNA is TGTGCCAGCAGCTTAGGGGTCGGGACAGGTTCTTACGAGCAGTACTTC.

This chain connects TRBV5-6 to TRBJ2-6; D possibly corresponds to TRBD2 (6 bases). Germline V lookup: CDR1 SGHDT, CDR2 YYEEEE. The length of the CDR3 is 16 residues. Between the trimmed V and J ends, which lost 4 bases and 4 bases, there was a span of 15 bases. CDR3 amino acids: CASSLLRELGANVLTF. The CDR3 bases are TGTGCCAGCAGCCTGCTTCGGGAGCTCGGGGCCAACGTCCTGACTTTC.

This chain uses TRBV7-7 with TRBJ2-7; D is undetermined. Deletions cut 2 bases from V and 9 bases from J, with 11 bases between. This CDR3 is 12 amino acids long. In germline, CDR1 is SSHAT, CDR2 FNYEAQ (reference sequence). The CDR3, as DNA: TGTGCCAGCAGCTTAAATGACCCAGTGCAGTACTTC. It encodes CASSLNDPVQYF.

The V gene is TRBV6-1, the J gene TRBJ2-7; no clear D. The CDR3 has 15 residues. Germline V CDR1 and CDR2: MNHNS, SASEGT. The V end lost 2 bases, the J end lost 2 bases, and 13 bases lay between the germline ends. The CDR3 DNA reads as TGTGCCAGCAGTGAATATCCAGCCGACACCTACGAGCAGTACTTC. Translation: CASSEYPADTYEQYF.

This chain links TRBV18 with TRBJ1-1; D unresolved. This CDR3 region has 13 residues. Germline values: CDR1 KGHSH, CDR2 LQKENI. The V end was cut by 2 bases, the J end by 3 bases, with 7 bases between. This CDR3 is CASSPDTYTEAFF. The CDR3 bases are TGTGCCAGCTCACCAGACACATACACTGAAGCTTTCTTT. Drawing the rest from reference TRBV18 and TRBJ1-1, the complete variable domain is NAGVMQNPRHLVRRRGQEARLRCSPMKGHSHVYWYRQLPEEGLKFMVYLQKENIIDESGMPKERFSAEFPKEGPSILRIQQVVRGDSAAYFCASSPDTYTEAFFGQGTRLTVV.

V and J are TRBV5-1 and TRBJ1-4; maybe TRBD1 (6 bases). The CDR3 loop spans 16 amino acids. Trimming took 4 bases from V and 1 from J, leaving 14 bases between them. Germline CDR1 reads SGHRS; CDR2 reads YFSETQ. Written as DNA, the CDR3 is TGCGCCAGCAGCGGCGGGGGGGCGGTAACTAATGAAAAACTGTTTTTT. Translated: CASSGGGAVTNEKLFF. The full variable domain, rest sourced from reference TRBV5-1 and TRBJ1-4, is KAGVTQTPRYLIKTRGQQVTLSCSPISGHRSVSWYQQTPGQGLQFLFEYFSETQRNKGNFPGRFSGRQFSNSRSEMNVSTLELGDSALYLCASSGGGAVTNEKLFFGSGTQLSVL.

This clone has a handful of counts. The rearrangement links TRBV18 to TRBJ1-3, with D possibly being TRBD1 (6 bases). The germline CDR1 and CDR2 sequences are KGHSH and LQKENI. The CDR3 is 14 amino acids. With 3 bases removed from V and 9 bases from J, the gap between germline ends came to 15 bases. CDR3 sequence: CASSPTRGAGTIYF. In DNA form, the CDR3 reads TGTGCCAGCTCACCCACCCGGGGGGCTGGCACCATATATTTT.

Here the CDR3 DNA reads TGTGCCAGCAGTGAAAGGACCAACGTCCTGACTTTC. As protein: CASSERTNVLTF. This chain joins TRBV6-1 and TRBJ2-6; no firm D call. Trimming removed 2 bases at V and 8 bases at J, with 4 bases between. The CDR3 is made up of 12 amino acids. CDR1 MNHNS and CDR2 SASEGT come from the germline V gene.

This chain joins TRBV11-2 and TRBJ2-7, with 9 bases matching TRBD1. Germline V lookup: CDR1 SGHAT, CDR2 FQNNGV. The CDR3 consists of 15 residues. After removal of 7 bases from V and 4 bases from J, the junction contained 11 bases not matched to a gene. The CDR3: CASTGQGLPAYEQYF. The CDR3 DNA reads TGTGCCAGCACCGGACAGGGGCTCCCCGCGTACGAGCAGTACTTC.

V is TRBV18 and J is TRBJ1-1; a weak D match, TRBD1 (5 bases). V gave up 5 bases and J gave up 7 bases, with 14 bases separating them. Germline assignment: CDR1 KGHSH and CDR2 LQKENI. This CDR3 is 13 amino acids long. The CDR3 loop reads CASSSHVRVEAFF. The CDR3 nucleotides read TGTGCCAGCTCATCCCACGTCAGGGTTGAAGCTTTCTTT.

The rearrangement uses TRBV4-2 and TRBJ1-2; a possible D gene is TRBD1 (5 bases). Trimming removed 0 bases at V and 4 bases at J, with 12 bases between. Germline CDR1 LGHNA, CDR2 YNFKEQ. The CDR3 loop spans 15 amino acids. CDR3 residues: CASSQDSGAGYGYTF. CDR3 DNA: TGTGCCAGCAGCCAAGATAGTGGGGCTGGCTATGGCTACACCTTC.